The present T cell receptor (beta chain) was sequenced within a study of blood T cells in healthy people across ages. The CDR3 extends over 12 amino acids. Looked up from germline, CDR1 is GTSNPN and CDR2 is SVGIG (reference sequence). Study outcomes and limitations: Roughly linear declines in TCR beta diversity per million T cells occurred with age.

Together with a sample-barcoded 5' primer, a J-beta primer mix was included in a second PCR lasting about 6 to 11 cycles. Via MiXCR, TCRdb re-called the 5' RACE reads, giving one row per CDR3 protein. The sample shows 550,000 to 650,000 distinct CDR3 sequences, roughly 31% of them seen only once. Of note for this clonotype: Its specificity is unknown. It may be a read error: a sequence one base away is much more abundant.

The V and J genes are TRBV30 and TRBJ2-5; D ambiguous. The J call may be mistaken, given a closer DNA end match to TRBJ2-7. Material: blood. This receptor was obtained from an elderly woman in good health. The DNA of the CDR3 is TGTGTCTGGAGTGACTTCGGCTACGAGCAGTACTTC. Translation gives CVWSDFGYEQYF.